The present T cell receptor (beta chain) was sequenced within a study of blood T cell repertoires in COVID-19. Whole-study context: Samples representing acute and convalescent COVID-19 were sourced from the United States, Italy and Spain. From T cells, B-cell-depleted T cells, or PBMCs came the material, which was cDNA or gDNA.

Recruited during active infection, patients (from Seattle) were subsequently followed longitudinally. As processed by the authors: Nucleated cell number was recorded as an estimate derived from reference gene primer amplification. Repertoires were generated with immunoSEQ multiplex PCR, while TCRdb's copy carries only in-frame clones and drops some. The D gene and trimming were derived from the DNA, and the V and J assignments and clone size from that table. The sample lists about 130,000 clones; around 81% were seen once. CDR3 length equals 15 residues. Trimming took 6 bases from V and 6 from J, leaving 17 bases between them. Germline V gene data show CDR1 as MDHEN and CDR2 as SYDVKM.

The sequenced sample was peripheral blood. The genes are TRBV28 and TRBJ1-4; D possibly corresponds to TRBD1 (6 bases). The receptor comes from a man aged 30 to 45 with COVID-19, enrolled during active disease. The CDR3 here is CASRHQGTTDEKLFF. In DNA form, the CDR3 reads TGTGCCAGCAGACATCAGGGGACGACGGATGAAAAACTGTTTTTT.